The present T cell receptor (beta chain) was sequenced within a study of CD8 T cells in Susac syndrome. It was with random hexamers that 0.5 to 1 ug RNA was reverse transcribed. Across 54 Vbeta and 13 Jbeta, TCR beta CDR3 was amplified with immunoSEQ multiplex PCR. TCRdb used MiXCR to reprocess the immunoSEQ multiplex PCR reads, holding one entry per CDR3 protein. Of about 430,000 distinct CDR3 sequences listed, approximately 85% are singletons. Germline V CDR1 and CDR2: SGHVS, FQNEAQ. V gave up 3 bases and J gave up 3 bases; unmatched junction bases: 9. The CDR3 is made up of 17 amino acids. TCR beta sequencing covered blood CD8+ and CD4+ T cells. TEMRA cells were FACS-enriched and CD8+ and CD4+ T cells negatively isolated.

The rearrangement uses TRBV7-8 and TRBJ2-2; 8 bases agree with TRBD1. This sequence was found in a human donor with multiple sclerosis. The specimen sequenced was CD8+ T cells from PBMCs. The CDR3 bases are TGTGCCAGCAGCTTTAGTTTCGACAGGGGCGACACCGGGGAGCTGTTTTTT. This encodes CASSFSFDRGDTGELFF.